This TCR beta chain was captured in a study of blood T cell repertoires in COVID-19. At the level of the study: The origin of the acute and convalescent COVID-19 samples was the United States, Italy and Spain. In each case, the material was cDNA or gDNA derived from T cells, B-cell-depleted T cells, or PBMCs.

The table lists this clone with a few counts. CDR3 length: 18 amino acids. As processed by the authors: From reference gene primer amplification, estimates of nucleated cell counts were derived. The data were produced by immunoSEQ multiplex PCR, yet TCRdb's version contains in-frame clones alone and is incomplete. Clonal size and the V and J genes are those of that table, whereas D and trimming came from the DNA. The top ten clones hold 10% to 15% of a sample with about 85,000 clones, about 80% of them seen once. This receptor was obtained from a human donor in a cohort sampled during active COVID-19. This chain joins TRBV1 and TRBJ1-5; the table names TRBD1, a call not compared with the DNA. TRBV1 is described as a pseudogene. Sequencing was performed on peripheral blood. This CDR3 reads CTSSSRGRGQNSNQPQHF. CDR3 bases: TGCACCAGCAGCTCAAGAGGACGGGGACAAAATAGCAATCAGCCCCAGCATTTT.